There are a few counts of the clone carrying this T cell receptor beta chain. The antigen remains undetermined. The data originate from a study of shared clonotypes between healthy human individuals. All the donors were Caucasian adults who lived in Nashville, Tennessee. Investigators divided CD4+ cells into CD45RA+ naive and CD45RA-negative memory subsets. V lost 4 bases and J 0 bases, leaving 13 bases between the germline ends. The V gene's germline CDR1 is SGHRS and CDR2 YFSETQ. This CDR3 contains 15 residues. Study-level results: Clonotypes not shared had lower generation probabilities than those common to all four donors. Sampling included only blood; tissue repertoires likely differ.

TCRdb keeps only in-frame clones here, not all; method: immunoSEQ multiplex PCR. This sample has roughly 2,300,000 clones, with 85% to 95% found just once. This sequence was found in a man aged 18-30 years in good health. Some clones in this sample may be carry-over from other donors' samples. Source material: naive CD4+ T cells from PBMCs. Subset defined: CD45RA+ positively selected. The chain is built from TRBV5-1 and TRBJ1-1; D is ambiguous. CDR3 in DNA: TGCGCCAGCAGCCGTGAGACATCTCTGAACACTGAAGCTTTCTTT. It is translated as CASSRETSLNTEAFF.